This note documents a single T cell receptor (beta chain) sequence. Its antigen remains unknown. Germline V gene data show CDR1 as MNHEY and CDR2 as SVGEGT. Trimming shortened V by 6 bases and J by 15 bases, and 18 bases separated the two germline ends. This CDR3 is 12 amino acids long. This entry comes from a study of vaccination and CD4 T cells after COVID-19. Study background: The study collected post-vaccine samples a median about 73 days after dose two, with a range of 14 to 241. Overlapping spike peptides from SARS-CoV-2, HCoV-NL63, HCoV-OC43 and HCoV-229E served to stimulate the cells.

Sample treatment: approximately 9-day PBMC culture with coronavirus spike peptide pools or control peptides (ViraFEST assay). Cells received half-medium changes with fresh IL-2 medium on days 3 and 7. The Oncomine TCR Beta short-read assay generated sequence data from the DNA of cultured CD4+ T cells. TCRdb re-analysed the PCR reads in MiXCR, keeping a single row per CDR3 protein. The sample has about 10,000 distinct CDR3 sequences, 28% seen once; the top ten hold over 12%. The V gene is TRBV6-2 or TRBV6-3, the J gene TRBJ2-1, with D unclear. Source: CD4+ T cells from blood, cultured in vitro, taken after SARS-CoV-2 vaccination. This TCR came from a human donor who had recovered from COVID-19. CDR3 sequence (DNA): TGTGCCAGCAGCCCCGCCGTAGGACCCGCGTTCTTC. This sequence encodes CASSPAVGPAFF.